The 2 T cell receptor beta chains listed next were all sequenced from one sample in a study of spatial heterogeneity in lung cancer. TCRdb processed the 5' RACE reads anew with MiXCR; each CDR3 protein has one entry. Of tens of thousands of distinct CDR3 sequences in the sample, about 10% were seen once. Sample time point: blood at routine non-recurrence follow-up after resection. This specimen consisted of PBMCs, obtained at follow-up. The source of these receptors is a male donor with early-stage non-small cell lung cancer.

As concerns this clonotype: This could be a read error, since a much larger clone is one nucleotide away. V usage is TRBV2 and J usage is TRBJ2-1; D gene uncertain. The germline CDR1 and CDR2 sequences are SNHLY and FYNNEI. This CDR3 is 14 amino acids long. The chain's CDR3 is CASSGPGTYSEQFF. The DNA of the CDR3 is TGTGCCAGCAGTGGGCCGGGTACCTACAGTGAGCAGTTCTTC. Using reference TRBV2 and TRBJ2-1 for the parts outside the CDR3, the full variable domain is EPEVTQTPSHQVTQMGQEVILRCVPISNHLYFYWYRQILGQKVEFLVSFYNNEISEKSEIFDDQFSVERPDGSNFTLKIRSTKLEDSAMYFCASSGPGTYSEQFFGPGTRLTVL.

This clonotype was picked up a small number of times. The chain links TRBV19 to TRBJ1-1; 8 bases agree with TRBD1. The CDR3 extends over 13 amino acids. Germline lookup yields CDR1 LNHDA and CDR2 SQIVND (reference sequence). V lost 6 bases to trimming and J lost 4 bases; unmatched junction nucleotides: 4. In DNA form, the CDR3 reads TGTGCCAGTAGAACAGGGGGACGCACTGAAGCTTTCTTT. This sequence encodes CASRTGGRTEAFF. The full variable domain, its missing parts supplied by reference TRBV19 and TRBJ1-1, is DGGITQSPKYLFRKEGQNVTLSCEQNLNHDAMYWYRQDPGQGLRLIYYSQIVNDFQKGDIAEGYSVSREKKESFPLTVTSAQKNPTAFYLCASRTGGRTEAFFGQGTRLTVV.